A single sample is the source of the 32 T cell receptor beta chains below, sequenced in a study of early T cells in non-severe SARS-CoV-2 infection. TCRdb called the 5' RACE reads again in MiXCR, with one record for every CDR3 protein. The sample holds about 37,000 distinct CDR3 sequences; roughly 5.7% are singletons and the top ten take 6%. The sequencing here drew on whole blood, taken at baseline. Receptors originate from an adult who was a healthcare worker with PCR-confirmed SARS-CoV-2 infection or an uninfected control (not recorded which).

This clonotype was found many times. CDR3 nucleotide sequence: TGTGCCAGCAGTTATGGAGTAAGGAATCAGGACAATGAGCAGTTCTTC. Translation gives CASSYGVRNQDNEQFF. This chain connects TRBV6-2 or TRBV6-3 to TRBJ2-1; D unclear. CDR1 MNHEY and CDR2 SVGEGT come from the germline V gene. The CDR3 runs 16 residues. The V and J ends lost 3 bases and 5 bases respectively, with 17 bases between them.

There are many counts of this clonotype. The rearrangement links TRBV30 to TRBJ2-1; weak D call: TRBD2 (6 bases). Trimming removed 1 base at V and 7 bases at J, with 11 bases between. The CDR3 contains 13 residues. Germline assignment: CDR1 GTSNPN and CDR2 SVGIG (reference sequence). CDR3 region: CAWSDGGVNEQFF. The CDR3 nucleotides are TGTGCCTGGAGTGACGGGGGAGTGAATGAGCAGTTCTTC.

This clonotype is judged medium-sized. The gene calls are TRBV13 and TRBJ2-7; TRBD1 might be the D (6 bases). The germline V and J ends were trimmed by 6 bases and 5 bases, with 17 bases remaining between them. Germline loops: CDR1 PRHDT, CDR2 FYEKMQ (reference sequence). The CDR3 contains 14 residues. Here the CDR3 DNA reads TGTGCCAGCAGTACCCGGAGAGGGGGAGACGAGCAGTACTTC. It specifies CASSTRRGGDEQYF.

This clonotype was picked up many times. V gene TRBV18 combines with J gene TRBJ2-7, with 10 bases that match TRBD2. The germline gives CDR1 KGHSH, CDR2 LQKENI. Trimming removed 3 bases from V and 6 bases from J; junction bases left unmatched: 8. The CDR3 has 15 amino acids. CDR3 protein: CASSPALAGVGEQYV. CDR3 DNA sequence: TGTGCCAGCTCACCCGCGCTAGCGGGAGTAGGCGAGCAGTACGTC.

This clonotype was detected a few times. The chain recombines TRBV21-1 with TRBJ2-7; the table calls TRBD1, which could not be checked here. TRBV21-1 is a pseudogene. This CDR3 comprises 16 residues. The CDR3: CASSTRKRCRGRKQYV. For the CDR3, the DNA is TGTGCCAGCAGCACGCGGAAGAGGTGCAGGGGAAGGAAGCAGTACGTC.

This clonotype was seen repeatedly, ten times or more. This rearrangement joins TRBV28 to TRBJ2-7; 7 bases line up with TRBD1. After removal of 2 bases from V and 5 bases from J, the junction contained 3 bases not matched to a gene. This CDR3 is built from 13 residues. The germline V gene has CDR1 MDHEN and CDR2 SYDVKM. CDR3 in amino acids: CASSLLTGDEQYF. The DNA of the CDR3 is TGTGCCAGCAGTTTACTCACAGGGGACGAGCAGTACTTC. Complete variable domain (other parts from reference TRBV28 and TRBJ2-7): DVKVTQSSRYLVKRTGEKVFLECVQDMDHENMFWYRQDPGLGLRLIYFSYDVKMKEKGDIPEGYSVSREKKERFSLILESASTNQTSMYLCASSLLTGDEQYFGPGTRLTVT.

The sample holds many counts of this clonotype. The chain is built from TRBV6-6 and TRBJ1-6, with 9 bases matching TRBD1. This CDR3 is built from 15 residues. V trimming: 6 bases; J trimming: 10 bases; junction bases outside the gene matches: 10. Germline CDR1 is MNHNY and CDR2 is SVGAGI (reference sequence). Here the CDR3 DNA reads TGTGCCAGCAGAAAGGGGGACAGGGTAACCTCACCCCTCCACTTT. Protein: CASRKGDRVTSPLHF.

The sample holds many counts of this clonotype. The chain joins TRBV20-1 to TRBJ1-1; D possibly corresponds to TRBD1 (5 bases). The V end lost 3 bases, the J end lost 5 bases, and 22 bases lay between the germline ends. The CDR3 is 16 residues long. From germline, CDR1 is DFQATT and CDR2 SNEGSKA (reference sequence). CDR3 nucleotides: TGCAGTGCTAGGGACGCGGAGGGGCTAGGAGGGACTGAAGCTTTCTTT. It encodes CSARDAEGLGGTEAFF.

This clonotype was picked up many times. The genes are TRBV14 and TRBJ2-1, with no clear D. The CDR3 runs to 13 residues. The germline V gene encodes CDR1 SGHDN and CDR2 FVKESK. Between the trimmed V and J ends, which lost 4 bases and 9 bases, there was a span of 13 bases. The CDR3 DNA sequence: TGTGCCAGCAGCCTTGGCCTCCCAGGTGAGCAGTTCTTC. Translation: CASSLGLPGEQFF. Based on the CDR3 plus reference TRBV14 and TRBJ2-1, the full variable domain is EAGVTQFPSHSVIEKGQTVTLRCDPISGHDNLYWYRRVMGKEIKFLLHFVKESKQDESGMPNNRFLAERTGGTYSTLKVQPAELEDSGVYFCASSLGLPGEQFFGPGTRLTVL.

This clonotype came up a few times. The genes are TRBV20-1 and TRBJ2-1; 9 positions match TRBD2. This CDR3 has 18 residues. Trimming took 3 bases from V and 4 from J; bases not matched to a gene: 16. The germline CDR1 and CDR2 sequences are DFQATT and SNEGSKA (reference sequence). CDR3: CSASRFIGAGGGYNEQFF. In DNA, the CDR3 is TGCAGTGCTAGTAGGTTCATAGGAGCGGGAGGCGGGTACAATGAGCAGTTCTTC.

This clonotype was detected ten times or more. This rearrangement joins TRBV2 to TRBJ2-3; no reliable D call. V was trimmed by 7 bases and J by 2 bases, leaving 7 bases between them. The CDR3 extends over 12 amino acids. Germline V lookup: CDR1 SNHLY, CDR2 FYNNEI. The CDR3 DNA follows: TGTGCCAGCACCCGCTACACAGATACGCAGTATTTT. Translated: CASTRYTDTQYF.

This clonotype was seen ten or more times. The chain combines TRBV18 with TRBJ1-3; D not resolved. Between the trimmed V and J ends, which lost 2 bases and 0 bases, there was a span of 8 bases. Germline V gives CDR1 KGHSH, CDR2 LQKENI. The CDR3 extends over 15 amino acids. CDR3 amino acids: CASSPNLDSGNTIYF. As DNA, the CDR3 is TGTGCCAGCTCACCAAATTTGGACTCTGGAAACACCATATATTTT.

This clonotype came up many times. The chain joins TRBV27 to TRBJ1-2; D possibly corresponds to TRBD1 (6 bases). Germline CDR1 is MNHEY and CDR2 is SMNVEV (reference sequence). Deletions cut 10 bases from V and 4 bases from J, with 13 bases between. The CDR3 is made up of 12 amino acids. The chain's CDR3 is CATGQNFYGYTF. CDR3 DNA: TGTGCCACGGGACAAAACTTCTATGGCTACACCTTC.

Many counts were recorded for this clonotype. This chain connects TRBV7-9 to TRBJ2-1, with no clear D. V shed 4 bases and J shed 10 bases, with 11 bases lying between them. Germline V gene data show CDR1 as SEHNR and CDR2 as FQNEAQ (reference sequence). The CDR3 runs 12 residues. CDR3 DNA: TGTGCCAGCAGCTCCATATCAAGCGAGCAGTTCTTC. Its protein is CASSSISSEQFF.

This clonotype has ten or more counts. This chain's CDR3 is CASSQAEGSEQYV. The CDR3 bases are TGTGCCAGCAGCCAGGCCGAGGGCTCCGAGCAGTACGTC. V and J are TRBV11-2 and TRBJ2-7; D possibly corresponds to TRBD2 (5 bases). Germline V lookup: CDR1 SGHAT, CDR2 FQNNGV. The ends were cut back, 5 bases at V and 6 bases at J, with 14 bases in the middle. The CDR3 spans 13 residues.

This clonotype has only a few counts. The chain joins TRBV11-2 to TRBJ2-1; D may match TRBD1 or TRBD2 (5 bases each). Germline-derived CDR1 and CDR2 are SGHAT and FQNNGV. Deletions cut 4 bases from V and 3 bases from J, with 16 bases between. CDR3 length: 16 residues. The CDR3 coding sequence is TGTGCCAGCAGCTCGGGACGGGGAGAGGACTACAATGAGCAGTTCTTC. Translation: CASSSGRGEDYNEQFF.

The table lists this clonotype with many counts. The chain links TRBV20-1 to TRBJ2-5, with 8 bases aligning to TRBD2. The CDR3 extends over 14 amino acids. Trimming cost V 0 bases and J 9 bases; bases outside gene matches: 9. Germline V gene lookup returns CDR1 DFQATT and CDR2 SNEGSKA (reference sequence). The DNA for the CDR3 is TGCAGTGCTAGAGATAGGGCGGGAGGCTGGGCCCAGTACTTC. Translated: CSARDRAGGWAQYF.

This clonotype showed up many times. The rearrangement joins TRBV12-3 or TRBV12-4 to TRBJ2-1; 7 positions match TRBD2. Trimming took 6 bases from V and 8 from J; bases not matched to a gene: 4. The CDR3 extends over 12 amino acids. The CDR3 spells CASSPGLDEQFF. The DNA of the CDR3 is TGTGCCAGCAGCCCTGGACTAGATGAGCAGTTCTTC.

This clonotype showed up many times. V and J are TRBV7-9 and TRBJ2-7; TRBD2 aligns across 14 bases. The germline CDR1 and CDR2 sequences are SEHNR and FQNEAQ (reference sequence). The junction had 2 bases not matched to a gene; V was cut back by 4 bases and J by 3 bases. The CDR3 covers 15 residues. In nucleotides, the CDR3 is TGTGCCAGCAGCTATGGGACTAGCGGGAGCTACGAGCAGTACGTC. The encoded protein is CASSYGTSGSYEQYV.

This clonotype was observed at least ten times. The V and J genes are TRBV6-2 or TRBV6-3 and TRBJ2-7; no clear D. The CDR3 spans 16 residues. The germline V gene encodes CDR1 MNHEY and CDR2 SVGEGT. Trimming shortened V by 2 bases and J by 1 base, and 15 bases separated the two germline ends. Here the CDR3 reads CASSYGSPGFSYEQYV. CDR3 sequence (DNA): TGTGCCAGCAGTTACGGGTCGCCAGGCTTTTCCTACGAGCAGTACGTC.

This clonotype was detected a few times. The chain employs TRBV5-1 and TRBJ1-5, with D tentatively TRBD1 (6 bases). Germline loops: CDR1 SGHRS, CDR2 YFSETQ. The CDR3 has 13 amino acids. The V end lost 2 bases, the J end lost 5 bases, and 8 bases lay between the germline ends. CDR3 residues: CASSFRGDQPQHF. The CDR3 DNA is TGCGCCAGCAGCTTTAGGGGGGATCAGCCCCAGCATTTT.

This clonotype was counted at least ten times. This chain links TRBV19 with TRBJ1-1; the D gene is possibly TRBD1 (5 bases). Deletions cut 4 bases from V and 5 bases from J, with 14 bases between. Germline V lookup: CDR1 LNHDA, CDR2 SQIVND (reference sequence). CDR3 length: 14 residues. CDR3 bases: TGTGCCAGTAGTAGGCGGCAGGGATGGACTGAAGCTTTCTTT. Its translation: CASSRRQGWTEAFF. The full variable domain, completed using reference TRBV19 and TRBJ1-1, is DGGITQSPKYLFRKEGQNVTLSCEQNLNHDAMYWYRQDPGQGLRLIYYSQIVNDFQKGDIAEGYSVSREKKESFPLTVTSAQKNPTAFYLCASSRRQGWTEAFFGQGTRLTVV.

This clonotype was picked up many times. This rearrangement joins TRBV12-3 or TRBV12-4 to TRBJ2-2; 7 positions agree with TRBD1. The CDR3 totals 16 residues. V trimming: 5 bases; J trimming: 1 base; junction bases outside the gene matches: 7. The CDR3 sequence is CASSPQRQGNTGELFF. As DNA, the CDR3 is TGTGCCAGCAGTCCCCAAAGACAGGGGAACACCGGGGAGCTGTTTTTT.

Many counts were recorded for this clonotype. The chain uses TRBV18 and TRBJ2-7; 9 bases are shared with TRBD2. The CDR3 consists of 13 residues. Germline V CDR1 and CDR2: KGHSH, LQKENI. Trimming at V came to 4 bases and at J to 6 bases, leaving 4 bases not matched to a gene. CDR3: CASSLGAGGEQYV. CDR3 coding DNA: TGTGCCAGCTCACTGGGAGCGGGAGGCGAGCAGTACGTC.

The sample holds many counts of this clonotype. The genes are TRBV5-6 and TRBJ1-2; TRBD1 agrees at 7 bases. The trim removed 0 bases at V and 6 bases at J, leaving 5 bases unmatched. The germline V gene encodes CDR1 SGHDT and CDR2 YYEEEE. This CDR3 comprises 14 residues. As DNA, the CDR3 is TGTGCCAGCAGCTTGGCGGGACAGATCCATGGCTACACCTTC. Amino acids: CASSLAGQIHGYTF.

The rearrangement links TRBV24-1 to TRBJ1-1, with D possibly matching TRBD1 (5 bases). This CDR3 is built from 14 residues. The germline gives CDR1 KGHDR, CDR2 SFDVKD. V lost 6 bases and J 1 base, leaving 11 bases between the germline ends. Written as DNA, the CDR3 is TGTGCCACCAGTCATGGCCAGGGGAACACTGAAGCTTTCTTT. Its protein is CATSHGQGNTEAFF.

This clonotype appeared a few times. This sequence may be a read error, since a much larger clone differs from it by one base. The chain employs TRBV11-3 and TRBJ1-4; 7 bases are a match to TRBD1. CDR1 is SGHNT and CDR2 is YENEEA in the germline V gene. The CDR3 covers 16 residues. The CDR3: CVSSPGQLATNEKLFF. The CDR3 DNA is TGTGTCAGCAGCCCGGGACAGCTTGCAACTAATGAAAAACTGTTTTTT.

This clonotype has just a few counts. The chain uses TRBV7-9 and TRBJ2-1, with 10 bases fitting TRBD1. The CDR3 extends over 16 amino acids. Germline V CDR1 and CDR2: SEHNR, FQNEAQ (reference sequence). V shed 5 bases and J 4 bases; nucleotides not matched to a gene: 8. The CDR3 coding sequence is TGTGCCAGCAGCCCGGGGCCGGGACAGGGGTACAATGAGCAGTTCTTC. Translating it yields CASSPGPGQGYNEQFF.

This clonotype was recorded at least ten times. This chain joins TRBV25-1 and TRBJ1-2, with D unclear. The CDR3 is 11 residues long. Germline CDR1 MGHDK, CDR2 SYGVNS. V gave up 3 bases and J gave up 8 bases, with 7 bases separating them. The CDR3 spells CASSDLSGYTF. In nucleotides, the CDR3 is TGTGCCAGCAGTGACCTTTCAGGCTACACCTTC.

This clonotype was seen many times. This rearrangement joins TRBV5-1 to TRBJ2-3; tentatively, D is TRBD1 (6 bases). From germline, CDR1 is SGHRS and CDR2 YFSETQ. The CDR3 totals 14 residues. V shed 4 bases and J shed 1 base, with 10 bases lying between them. CDR3 protein: CASSQGTRTDTQYF. The CDR3 DNA follows: TGCGCCAGCAGCCAGGGGACCCGCACAGATACGCAGTATTTT. The complete variable domain, with remaining parts taken from reference TRBV5-1 and TRBJ2-3, reads KAGVTQTPRYLIKTRGQQVTLSCSPISGHRSVSWYQQTPGQGLQFLFEYFSETQRNKGNFPGRFSGRQFSNSRSEMNVSTLELGDSALYLCASSQGTRTDTQYFGPGTRLTVL.

This clonotype has ten or more counts. The V call is TRBV3-1, the J call TRBJ1-1; D uncertain. Trimming stripped 4 bases from V and 3 bases from J, with 12 bases between. Germline V gene data show CDR1 as LGHDT and CDR2 as YNNKEL (reference sequence). CDR3 size: 14 residues. In DNA form, the CDR3 reads TGTGCCAGCAGCCTAAAGAGGGCTTACACTGAAGCTTTCTTT. Translating it yields CASSLKRAYTEAFF.

This clonotype was recorded a few times. J is TRBJ2-1 and V is TRBV9; the D is unclear. V gave up 0 bases and J gave up 10 bases, with 17 bases separating them. CDR1 and CDR2 (germline): SGDLS, YYNGEE. This CDR3 contains 15 residues. This chain's CDR3 is CASSVGYVVMNEQFF. CDR3 in DNA: TGTGCCAGCAGCGTAGGTTATGTCGTGATGAACGAGCAGTTCTTC.